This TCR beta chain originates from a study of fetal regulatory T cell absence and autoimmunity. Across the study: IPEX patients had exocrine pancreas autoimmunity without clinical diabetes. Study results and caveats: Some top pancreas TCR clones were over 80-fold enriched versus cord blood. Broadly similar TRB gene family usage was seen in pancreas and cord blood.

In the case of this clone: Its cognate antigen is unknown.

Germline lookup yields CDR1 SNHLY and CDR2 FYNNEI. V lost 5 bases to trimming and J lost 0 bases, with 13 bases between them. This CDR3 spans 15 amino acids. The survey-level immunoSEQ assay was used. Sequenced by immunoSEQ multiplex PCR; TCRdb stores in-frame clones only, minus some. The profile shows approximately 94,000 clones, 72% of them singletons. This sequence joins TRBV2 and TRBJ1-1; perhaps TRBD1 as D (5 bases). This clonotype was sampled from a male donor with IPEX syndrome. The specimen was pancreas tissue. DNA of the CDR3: TGTGCCAGCAGTCGTAGGGGACGGATGAACACTGAAGCTTTCTTT. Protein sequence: CASSRRGRMNTEAFF.